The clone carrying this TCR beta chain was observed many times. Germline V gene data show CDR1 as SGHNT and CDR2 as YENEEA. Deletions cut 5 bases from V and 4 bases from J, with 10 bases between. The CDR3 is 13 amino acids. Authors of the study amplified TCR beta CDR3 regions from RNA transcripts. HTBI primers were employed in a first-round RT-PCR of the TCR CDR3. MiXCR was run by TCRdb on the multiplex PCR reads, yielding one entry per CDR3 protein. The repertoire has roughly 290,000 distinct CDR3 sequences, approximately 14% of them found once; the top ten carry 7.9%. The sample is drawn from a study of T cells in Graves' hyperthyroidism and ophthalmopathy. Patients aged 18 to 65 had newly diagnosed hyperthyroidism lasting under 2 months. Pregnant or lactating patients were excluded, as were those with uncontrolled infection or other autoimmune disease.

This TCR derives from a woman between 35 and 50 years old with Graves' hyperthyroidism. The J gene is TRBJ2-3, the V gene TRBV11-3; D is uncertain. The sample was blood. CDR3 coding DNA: TGTGCCAGCAGCCCCGGAGTTTCAGATACGCAGTATTTT. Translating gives CASSPGVSDTQYF. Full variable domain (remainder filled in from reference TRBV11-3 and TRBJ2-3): EAGVVQSPRYKIIEKKQPVAFWCNPISGHNTLYWYLQNLGQGPELLIRYENEEAVDDSQLPKDRFSAERLKGVDSTLKIQPAELGDSAVYLCASSPGVSDTQYFGPGTRLTVL.